The T cell receptor (beta chain) described here comes from a study of control samples from healthy donors and cancer patients. Using immunoSEQ multiplex PCR, the repertoire was profiled, and TCRdb retains in-frame clones only, with some absent. The sample records 150,000 to 200,000 clones, around nine tenths being singletons. Only one count was recorded for this clone. This CDR3 spans 15 amino acids. Germline V gene sequence: CDR1 MNHEY, CDR2 SVGEGT. V lost 5 bases and J 5 bases, leaving 19 bases between the germline ends. J is TRBJ2-7 and V is TRBV6-2 or TRBV6-3; possibly TRBD1 for D (6 bases). The clonotype originates from a young man in good health. Sequenced input: blood. The CDR3 reads CASSRPSGARNEQYF. The CDR3 DNA reads TGTGCCAGCAGTAGACCGTCAGGGGCGCGCAACGAGCAGTACTTC.